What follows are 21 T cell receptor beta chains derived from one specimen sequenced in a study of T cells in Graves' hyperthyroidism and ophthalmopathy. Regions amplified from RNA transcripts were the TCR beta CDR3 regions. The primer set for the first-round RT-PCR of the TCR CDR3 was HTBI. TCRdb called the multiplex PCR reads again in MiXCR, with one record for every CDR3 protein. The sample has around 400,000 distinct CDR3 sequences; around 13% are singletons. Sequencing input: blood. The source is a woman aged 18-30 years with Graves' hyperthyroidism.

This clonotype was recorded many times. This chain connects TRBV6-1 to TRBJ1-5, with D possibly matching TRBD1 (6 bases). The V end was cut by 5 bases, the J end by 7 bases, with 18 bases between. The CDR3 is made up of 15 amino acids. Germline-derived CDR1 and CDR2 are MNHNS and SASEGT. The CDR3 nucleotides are TGTGCCAGCAGTCCACGTAGGCAGGGGACCCAGCCCCAGCATTTT. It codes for CASSPRRQGTQPQHF.

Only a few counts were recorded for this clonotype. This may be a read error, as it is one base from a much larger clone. The DNA of the CDR3 is TGTGCCACCAGCCCCCGGGGATCCAATGAGCAGTTCTTC. Protein product: CATSPRGSNEQFF. The rearrangement links TRBV24-1 to TRBJ2-1; D is possibly TRBD2 (5 bases). Germline assignment: CDR1 KGHDR and CDR2 SFDVKD. The CDR3 sequence is 13 residues long. V was pared by 7 bases and J by 6 bases, with 12 bases between.

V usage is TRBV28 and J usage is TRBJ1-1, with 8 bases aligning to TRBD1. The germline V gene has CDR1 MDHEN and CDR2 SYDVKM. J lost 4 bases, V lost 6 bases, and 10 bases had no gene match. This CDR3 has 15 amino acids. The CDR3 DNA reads TGTGCCAGCAGCGGACGGACAGGGAGCGGCACTGAAGCTTTCTTT. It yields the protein CASSGRTGSGTEAFF.

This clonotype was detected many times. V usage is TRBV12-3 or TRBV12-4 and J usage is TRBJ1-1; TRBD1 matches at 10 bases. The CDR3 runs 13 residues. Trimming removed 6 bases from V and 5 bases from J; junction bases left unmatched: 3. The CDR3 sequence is CASRDRGQTEAFF. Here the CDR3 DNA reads TGTGCCAGCAGAGACAGGGGGCAGACTGAAGCTTTCTTT.

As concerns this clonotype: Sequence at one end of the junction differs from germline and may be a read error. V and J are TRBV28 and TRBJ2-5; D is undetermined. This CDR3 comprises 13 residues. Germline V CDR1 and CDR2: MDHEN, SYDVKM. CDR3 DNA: TGTGCCAGCAGTCGAGGCCGAGAAGAGGCCCAGTACTTC. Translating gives CASSRGREEAQYF.

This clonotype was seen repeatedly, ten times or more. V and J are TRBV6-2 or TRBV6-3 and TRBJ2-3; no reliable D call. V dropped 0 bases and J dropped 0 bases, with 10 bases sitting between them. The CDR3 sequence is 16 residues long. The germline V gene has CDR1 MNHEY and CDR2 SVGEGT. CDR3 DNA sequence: TGTGCCAGCAGTTACTCAAGGCCGACTAGCACAGATACGCAGTATTTT. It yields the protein CASSYSRPTSTDTQYF.

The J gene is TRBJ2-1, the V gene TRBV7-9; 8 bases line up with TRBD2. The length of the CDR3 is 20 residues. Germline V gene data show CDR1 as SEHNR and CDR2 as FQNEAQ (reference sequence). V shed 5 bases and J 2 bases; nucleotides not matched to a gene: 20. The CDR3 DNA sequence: TGTGCCAGCAGCCCGGTGGGGGTTCGATTCGCGGGGGGAACCTACAATGAGCAGTTCTTC. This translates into CASSPVGVRFAGGTYNEQFF.

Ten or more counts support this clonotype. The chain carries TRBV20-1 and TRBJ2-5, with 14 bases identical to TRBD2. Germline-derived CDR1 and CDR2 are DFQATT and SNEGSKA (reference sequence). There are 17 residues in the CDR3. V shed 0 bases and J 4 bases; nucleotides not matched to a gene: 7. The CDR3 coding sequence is TGCAGTGCTAGAGATACGACTAGCGGGGGGGCGGGAGAGACCCAGTACTTC. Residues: CSARDTTSGGAGETQYF.

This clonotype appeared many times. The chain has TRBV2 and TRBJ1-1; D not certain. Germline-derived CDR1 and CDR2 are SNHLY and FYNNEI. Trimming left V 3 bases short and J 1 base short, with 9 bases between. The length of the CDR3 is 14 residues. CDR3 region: CASSDQLSNTEAFF. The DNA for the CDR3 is TGTGCCAGCAGTGACCAGCTCTCGAACACTGAAGCTTTCTTT.

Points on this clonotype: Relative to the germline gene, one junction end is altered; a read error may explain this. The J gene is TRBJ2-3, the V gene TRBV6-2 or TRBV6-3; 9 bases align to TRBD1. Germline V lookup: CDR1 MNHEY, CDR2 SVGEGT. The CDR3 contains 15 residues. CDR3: CAISFRDRESDTQYF. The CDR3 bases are TGTGCCATCAGTTTCCGGGACAGGGAGTCAGATACGCAGTATTTT.

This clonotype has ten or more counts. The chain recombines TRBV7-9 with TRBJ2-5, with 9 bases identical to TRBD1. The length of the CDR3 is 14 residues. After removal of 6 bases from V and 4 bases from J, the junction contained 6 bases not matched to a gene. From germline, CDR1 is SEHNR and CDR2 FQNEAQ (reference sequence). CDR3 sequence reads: CASRRTGEGETQYF. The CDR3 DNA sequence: TGTGCCAGCAGGAGGACAGGGGAAGGAGAGACCCAGTACTTC.

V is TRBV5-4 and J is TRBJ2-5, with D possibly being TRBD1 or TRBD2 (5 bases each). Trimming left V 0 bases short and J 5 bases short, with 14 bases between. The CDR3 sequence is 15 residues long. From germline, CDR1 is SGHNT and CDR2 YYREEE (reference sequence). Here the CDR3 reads CASSLVLGGVETQYF. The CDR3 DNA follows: TGTGCCAGCAGCTTGGTTCTTGGGGGAGTTGAGACCCAGTACTTC.

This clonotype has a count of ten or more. The CDR3 DNA sequence: TGTGCCAGCAGCTTCACGGGGACTGAAGCTTTCTTT. Protein product: CASSFTGTEAFF. This chain uses TRBV11-2 with TRBJ1-1; D not certain. The ends were cut back, 3 bases at V and 5 bases at J, with 7 bases in the middle. From germline, CDR1 is SGHAT and CDR2 FQNNGV. The CDR3 contains 12 residues.

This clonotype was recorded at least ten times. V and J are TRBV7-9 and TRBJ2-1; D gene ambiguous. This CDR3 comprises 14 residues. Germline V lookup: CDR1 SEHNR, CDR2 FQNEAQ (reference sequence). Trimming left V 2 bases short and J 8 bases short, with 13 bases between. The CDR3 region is CASSLRWPGDEQFF. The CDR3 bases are TGTGCCAGCAGCTTACGTTGGCCCGGCGATGAGCAGTTCTTC.

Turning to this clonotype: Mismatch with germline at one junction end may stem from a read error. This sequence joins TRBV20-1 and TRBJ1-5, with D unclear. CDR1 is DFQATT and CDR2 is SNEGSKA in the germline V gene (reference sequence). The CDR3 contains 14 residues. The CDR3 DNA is TGCAGCGCTAGTCCACAGAATAGCGATCAGCCCCAGCATTTT. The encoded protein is CSASPQNSDQPQHF.

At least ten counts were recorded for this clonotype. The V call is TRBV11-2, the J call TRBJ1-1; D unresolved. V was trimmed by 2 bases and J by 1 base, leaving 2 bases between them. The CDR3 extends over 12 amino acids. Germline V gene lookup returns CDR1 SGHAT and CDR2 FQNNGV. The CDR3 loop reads CASSLTNTEAFF. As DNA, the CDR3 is TGTGCCAGCAGCTTAACGAACACTGAAGCTTTCTTT.

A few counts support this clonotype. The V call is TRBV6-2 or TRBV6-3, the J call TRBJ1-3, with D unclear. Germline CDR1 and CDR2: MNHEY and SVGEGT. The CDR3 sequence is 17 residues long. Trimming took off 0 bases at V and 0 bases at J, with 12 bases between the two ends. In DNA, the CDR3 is TGTGCCAGCAGTTACTCTTCGGGAGGCTACTCTGGAAACACCATATATTTT. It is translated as CASSYSSGGYSGNTIYF.

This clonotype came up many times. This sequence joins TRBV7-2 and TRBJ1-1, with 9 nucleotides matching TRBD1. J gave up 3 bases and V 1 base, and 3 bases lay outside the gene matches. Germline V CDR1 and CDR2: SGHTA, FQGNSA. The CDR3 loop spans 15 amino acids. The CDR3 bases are TGTGCCAGCAGCTTAGTGGGACAGGGATACACTGAAGCTTTCTTT. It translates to CASSLVGQGYTEAFF.

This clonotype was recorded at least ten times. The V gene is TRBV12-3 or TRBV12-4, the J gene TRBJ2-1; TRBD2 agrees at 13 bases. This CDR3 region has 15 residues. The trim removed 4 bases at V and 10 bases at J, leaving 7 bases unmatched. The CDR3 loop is CASSSWTSGSPEQFF. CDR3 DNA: TGTGCCAGCAGTTCCTGGACTAGCGGGAGCCCCGAGCAGTTCTTC.

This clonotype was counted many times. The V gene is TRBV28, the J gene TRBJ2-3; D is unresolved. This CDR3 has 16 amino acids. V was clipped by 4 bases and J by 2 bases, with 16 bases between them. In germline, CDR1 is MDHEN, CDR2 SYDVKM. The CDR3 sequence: CASSSVTVSNTDTQYF. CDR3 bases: TGTGCCAGCAGTTCGGTCACAGTTAGTAACACAGATACGCAGTATTTT.

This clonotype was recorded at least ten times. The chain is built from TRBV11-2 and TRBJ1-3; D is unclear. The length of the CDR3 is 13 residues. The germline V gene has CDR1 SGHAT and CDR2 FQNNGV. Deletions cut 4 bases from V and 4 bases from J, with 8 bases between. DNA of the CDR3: TGTGCCAGCAGCTCGACTCGGGGAAACACCATATATTTT. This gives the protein CASSSTRGNTIYF.